Detailed here is one T cell receptor (beta chain). Its target is unknown. CD8 cells regarded as naive lacked CD45RO, were positively chosen for CCR7, and omitted terminally differentiated effector memory CD45RA+ cells. Donors were Caucasian adults residing in Nashville, Tennessee, USA. The study ran the assay at deep level. Method: immunoSEQ multiplex PCR; TCRdb's copy keeps in-frame clones and lacks some. The sample holds hundreds of thousands of clones, approximately 96% seen once. The sample is drawn from a study of shared clonotypes between healthy human individuals. General study results and limits: Sorted-subset sequencing was shown by rarefaction to be incomplete despite large depth. Expectations were that clonotype sharing among donors would be affected by sequencing depth.

The V segment lost 2 bases and the J segment 6 bases; nucleotides outside the gene matches: 6. CDR1 and CDR2 from the germline V gene are SGHTA and FQGNSA. The CDR3 loop spans 15 amino acids. The sequencing input was naive CD8+ T cells sorted from blood. The receptor was derived from a woman aged 25 to 45 in good health. The V gene is TRBV7-2, the J gene TRBJ2-1; 8 nucleotides match TRBD1. CDR3 protein: CASSLLQGALNEQFF. As DNA, the CDR3 is TGTGCCAGCAGCTTACTGCAGGGGGCTCTCAATGAGCAGTTCTTC.